These T cell receptor beta chains were read from a single sample in a study of cytomegalovirus exposure and HLA in healthy donors. Profiling relied on immunoSEQ multiplex PCR, and the TCRdb table lists in-frame clones only, not all of them. This repertoire includes some 130,000 clones. Sequenced input: PBMCs. These TCRs come from a woman aged 40 to 50 in good health and CMV-seropositive. CDR3s include the opening cysteine and the closing phenylalanine or tryptophan. The order of the fields is V gene, J gene, CDR3 protein.

TRBV6-5,TRBJ1-1,CASSYRDKNTEAFF
TRBV5-4,TRBJ2-3,CASSFASRADTQYF
TRBV5-1,TRBJ1-5,CASSLDPGQGDSNQPQHF
TRBV30,TRBJ2-1,CAWSYGTGDNEQFF
TRBV28,TRBJ1-4,CASSLLSGGNEKLFF
TRBV13,TRBJ1-3,CASSAPGQGLVAGNTIYF
TRBV28,TRBJ2-6,CATSGTGPSGANVLTF
TRBV27,TRBJ1-5,CASSPQDRGANNQPQHF
TRBV15,TRBJ1-1,CATSGAFDRTWDTEAFF
TRBV19,TRBJ2-5,CASSILPGVVGTQYF
TRBV27,TRBJ1-4,CASSPTVVPNEKLFF
TRBV5-8,TRBJ1-1,CASSLGTGGVSTEAFF
TRBV20-1,TRBJ1-2,CSAGQDYGYTF
TRBV19,TRBJ2-7,CASSTTPTSYEQYF
TRBV6-5,TRBJ2-7,CASSRDAAEQYF
TRBV6-1,TRBJ2-1,CASSKREGYYNEQFF
TRBV28,TRBJ2-3,CASNRAGGYTYLGGSDTQYF
TRBV9,TRBJ1-1,CASSVGKPNTEAFF
TRBV2,TRBJ2-3,CASSRGRGDTQYF
TRBV18,TRBJ2-5,CASSALGSRETQYF
TRBV15,TRBJ2-1,CATSRDLTSGSNEQFF
TRBV19,TRBJ1-4,CASSNRVNEKLFF
TRBV11-2,TRBJ2-7,CASSPERDRGLEQYF
TRBV30,TRBJ2-7,CAWTQGGEQYF
TRBV6-5,TRBJ2-7,CASSYKQGAYEQYF
TRBV29-1,TRBJ2-7,CSVGRQHYEQYF
TRBV7-9,TRBJ2-7,CASSPPDRSSYEQYF
TRBV7-3,TRBJ2-1,CASSEGGSYNEQFF
TRBV5-6,TRBJ1-2,CASSLAGDRYGYTF
TRBV7-2,TRBJ2-1,CAREQRLAYNEQFF
TRBV9,TRBJ2-5,CASSVSGWETQYF
TRBV4-1,TRBJ2-7,CASSQDIAGPYEQYF
TRBV6-5,TRBJ1-4,CASSPGTPNEKLFF
TRBV7-6,TRBJ2-1,CASSFLAGGNNEQFF
TRBV7-3,TRBJ2-3,CASSKRLVGVTDTQYF
TRBV5-1,TRBJ2-7,CASSLAGSGSGRYEQYF
TRBV12-5,TRBJ2-3,CASGPTGTSVTDTQYF
TRBV7-9,TRBJ2-3,CASISEAGPYTDTQYF
TRBV5-1,TRBJ1-6,CASSPTENNSPLHF
TRBV4-1,TRBJ2-7,CASSQVGLGDAYF
TRBV6-5,TRBJ2-7,CASTPTSPTYEQYF
TRBV5-1,TRBJ2-5,CASSLGRGSGQETQYF
TRBV19,TRBJ2-5,CASSQGTRGRETQYF
TRBV2,TRBJ2-1,CASSPLRDNEQFF
TRBV11-2,TRBJ2-5,CASSLDRGFQETQYF
TRBV5-6,TRBJ2-3,CASSLRQGHTDTQYF
TRBV19,TRBJ2-7,CASSIASGPYEQYF
TRBV2,TRBJ1-2,CASSLNYGYTF
TRBV2,TRBJ2-7,CASSAGPTYEQYF
TRBV7-8,TRBJ1-5,CASSYRQGWDQPQHF
TRBV9,TRBJ2-5,CASSVVPAGETQYF
TRBV2,TRBJ2-7,CASEGQGNEQYF
TRBV19,TRBJ1-2,CASSTGQGTNYGYTF
TRBV6-1,TRBJ1-1,CASRGGETNTEAFF
TRBV28,TRBJ1-5,CASSFGRALYSNQPQHF
TRBV11-1,-,CASRPRGSPAYEQYF